This passage covers 4 T cell receptor beta chains from one sample sequenced in a study of a mutant IDH1 vaccine in newly diagnosed glioma. Profiled with immunoSEQ multiplex PCR; TCRdb holds only in-frame clones, not every one. The sample records around 67,000 clones, about 83% being singletons. Time point indicated: baseline, week 1 (first vaccination visit). As to treatment: pre-vaccination baseline after standard-of-care therapy. The source material was peripheral blood mononuclear cells (PBMCs), sampled from a glioma patient treated with radiotherapy, temozolomide or both. All receptors come from a woman aged 18-35 years with glioma. Some clones in this sample may be carry-over from other donors' samples.

This clone was counted once. This chain links TRBV5-6 with TRBJ2-7, with 7 bases identical to TRBD2. Trimming removed 4 bases from V and 4 bases from J; junction bases left unmatched: 8. This CDR3 has 14 residues. Germline CDR1 reads SGHDT; CDR2 reads YYEEEE. CDR3 nucleotides: TGTGCCAGCAGCCTCGGGGGGAGTCGGTACGAGCAGTACTTC. This gives the protein CASSLGGSRYEQYF.

This clone was counted only a few times. The chain joins TRBV30 to TRBJ1-1; D uncertain. The CDR3 is made up of 12 amino acids. The V and J ends lost 3 bases and 1 base respectively, with 6 bases between them. CDR1 GTSNPN and CDR2 SVGIG come from the germline V gene (reference sequence). The CDR3 loop is CAWRTGNTEAFF. In DNA form, the CDR3 reads TGTGCCTGGAGGACGGGGAACACTGAAGCTTTCTTT.

This rearrangement joins TRBV7-2 to TRBJ2-5; the match to TRBD1 covers 8 bases. CDR1 and CDR2 (germline): SGHTA, FQGNSA. The V segment lost 5 bases and the J segment 5 bases; nucleotides outside the gene matches: 10. The CDR3 length is 15 residues. CDR3 residues: CASSPRTGYWETQYF. The CDR3, as DNA: TGTGCCAGCAGCCCCCGGACAGGGTATTGGGAGACCCAGTACTTC.

This sequence joins TRBV9 and TRBJ1-4; D not resolved. The CDR3 loop spans 13 amino acids. Trimming stripped 4 bases from V and 8 bases from J, with 12 bases between. The germline V gene has CDR1 SGDLS and CDR2 YYNGEE. The CDR3 DNA sequence: TGTGCCAGCAGCCTGAGCAGTCCCGAAAAACTGTTTTTT. This translates into CASSLSSPEKLFF.